This is a list of T cell receptor beta chains from one sample in a study of blood T cells in healthy people across ages. TCRdb reanalysed the 5' RACE reads using MiXCR and keeps one entry per CDR3 protein. Counted here are approximately 850,000 distinct CDR3 sequences, roughly 64% occurring once; the ten biggest clones make up roughly 22%. Material: blood. Every receptor here comes from a man aged 25 to 40 in good health. The CDR3 runs from the conserved cysteine through the conserved F or W. A D gene is named only where the DNA matches it firmly. Clone size, where shown, is once, few, many, or a class for clones that have expanded.

TGCAGCGCCGTCCCAGCCACCAAACGGGGGCAAGAGGCCCAGTACTTC	CSAVPATKRGQEAQYF	16	.	.	TRBV29-1	TRBJ2-5
TGCAGTGCAGCACCCGCTGGAGCAGATACGCAGTATTTT	CSAAPAGADTQYF	13	.	.	TRBV20-1	TRBJ2-3
TGTGCCAGCAGTAATGGGGTTGAGCCCCAGCATTTT	CASSNGVEPQHF	12	.	.	TRBV2	TRBJ1-5
TGTGCCAGCAGCCCCCCCGCCGGGACCAATGAGCAGTTCTTC	CASSPPAGTNEQFF	14	.	.	TRBV28	TRBJ2-1
TGTGCCAGCAGTCCAGGCCTACATCGGCCCCAGCATTTT	CASSPGLHRPQHF	13	.	.	TRBV7-2	TRBJ1-5
TGTGCCAGCAGCCAAGCTCAGATGGACACTGAAGCTTTCTTT	CASSQAQMDTEAFF	14	.	.	TRBV3-1	TRBJ1-1
TGCGCCAGCAGCCAAGGGACGGGACCCAACTACGAGCAGTACTTC	CASSQGTGPNYEQYF	15	.	.	TRBV4-3	TRBJ2-7
TGTGCCTCAACGGGGGGTACCTACGAGCAGTACTTC	CASTGGTYEQYF	12	.	TRBD2	TRBV6-2/TRBV6-3	TRBJ2-7
TGCAGCACAAGGACTAGCGGGGACGAGCAGTACTTC	CSTRTSGDEQYF	12	.	TRBD2	TRBV29-1	TRBJ2-7
TGCGCCAGCAGACGCCGGGACCAGTTCCAAGAGACCCAGTACTTC	CASRRRDQFQETQYF	15	few	.	TRBV5-1	TRBJ2-5
TGCGCCAGCAGCCAAGAATGGGCCGTCACAGATACGCAGTATTTT	CASSQEWAVTDTQYF	15	few	.	TRBV4-3	TRBJ2-3
TGTGCCAGCTCACCACGTAGCCTAGCGGGATCGGGCACCGGGGAGCTGTTTTTT	CASSPRSLAGSGTGELFF	18	.	TRBD2	TRBV18	TRBJ2-2
TGCGCCAGCAGACCGGGACAGGGGGTTTACGAGCAGTACTTC	CASRPGQGVYEQYF	14	.	TRBD1	TRBV10-2	TRBJ2-7
TGCGCCAGCAGCCAAGATCTAGCGGGAGTTGAGACCGGGGAGCTGTTTTTT	CASSQDLAGVETGELFF	17	.	TRBD2	TRBV4-3	TRBJ2-2
TGTGCCAGCAGCTCATGGACTAGCGGTGGGCCCTTCGATGAGCAGTTCTTC	CASSSWTSGGPFDEQFF	17	.	TRBD2	TRBV11-2	TRBJ2-1
TGTGCCAGCAATCTTCGGGGGGATACGCAGTATTTT	CASNLRGDTQYF	12	.	.	TRBV9	TRBJ2-3
TGTGCCAGCAGTCCTCCGGGACGGAGATCCCGTACTATGAACACTGAAGCTTTCTTT	CASSPPGRRSRTMNTEAFF	19	.	.	TRBV27	TRBJ1-1
TGCAGCGTTGACAGGGTATTAAATGAGCAGTACTTC	CSVDRVLNEQYF	12	.	.	TRBV29-1	TRBJ2-5
TGTGCCACCAGAAGGACCGTCGATGCAGATACGCAGTATTTT	CATRRTVDADTQYF	14	.	.	TRBV15	TRBJ2-3
TGTGCCAGCGGACAGGTGTATGGGGTCGAGCAGTACTTC	CASGQVYGVEQYF	13	.	TRBD1	TRBV27	TRBJ2-7
TGCAGTGCTAGAGAGGAAACACAAGGGGTGGCGAACAATGAGCAGTTCTTC	CSAREETQGVANNEQFF	17	once	.	TRBV20-1	TRBJ2-1
TGTGCCAGCAGCTCCTGGGATCGGGAAGCTTTCTTT	CASSSWDREAFF	12	.	.	TRBV7-9	TRBJ1-1
TGTGCCAGCAGCTTGGGAACAGGGGGCAGGGATGGCTACACCTTC	CASSLGTGGRDGYTF	15	.	TRBD1	TRBV5-6	TRBJ1-2
TGCAGCGTTGTTGGATCGGCGCGGAACACTGAAGCTTTCTTT	CSVVGSARNTEAFF	14	.	.	TRBV29-1	TRBJ1-1
TGCGCCAGCAGCCAAGACCGAGGGCTTTATGGCTACACCTTC	CASSQDRGLYGYTF	14	many	.	TRBV4-1	TRBJ1-2
TGTGCCAGCAGTTTTGTGCTCGCCACAGATACGCAGTATTTT	CASSFVLATDTQYF	14	.	.	TRBV6-6	TRBJ2-3
TGTGCCAGCAGTCTCGGACTAGCTTATGAGCAGTTCTTC	CASSLGLAYEQFF	13	few	TRBD2	TRBV12-3/TRBV12-4	TRBJ2-1
TGTGCCAGCAGCCAAGATTACGGGGGTTGGGGCTACACCTTC	CASSQDYGGWGYTF	14	.	.	TRBV3-1	TRBJ1-2
TGTGCCAGCAGGGGACTAGCGGGACTGGGCTACGAGCAGTACTTC	CASRGLAGLGYEQYF	15	.	TRBD2	TRBV6-6	TRBJ2-7
TGTGCCAGCAGCTTTTACCACGAGCAGTACTTC	CASSFYHEQYF	11	many	.	TRBV11-3	TRBJ2-7
TGCGCCAGCAGCCCAGCTCAGGGAACGTCCTACGAACAGTACTTC	CASSPAQGTSYEQYF	15	once	.	TRBV5-1	TRBJ2-4
TGCGCCAGCAGCCAAGGGACGGGTGATTCACCCCTCCACTTT	CASSQGTGDSPLHF	14	.	.	TRBV4-1	TRBJ1-6
TGCAGTGCTAGAGTAGACACCCTCACCAATCAGCCCCAGCATTTT	CSARVDTLTNQPQHF	15	.	.	TRBV20-1	TRBJ1-5
TGTGCCAGCAGCACAGGGAAAGTAAGGGGCTACACCTTC	CASSTGKVRGYTF	13	.	.	TRBV28	TRBJ1-2
TGTGCCAGCAGTCCGAGAGGGACGACAGGGGGTTCACCCCTCCACTTT	CASSPRGTTGGSPLHF	16	.	TRBD1	TRBV12-3/TRBV12-4	TRBJ1-6
TGTGCCAGCAGCTTAGATCCGGGACGGGAGCAGTACTTC	CASSLDPGREQYF	13	few	.	TRBV7-2	TRBJ2-7
TGTGCCAGCAGTTCCGGGTTCTCAACGCAGTATTTT	CASSSGFSTQYF	12	few	.	TRBV12-3/TRBV12-4	TRBJ2-3
TGTGCCAGCAGAAAACTCGTCGGTTCACCCCTCCACTTT	CASRKLVGSPLHF	13	.	.	TRBV2	TRBJ1-6
TGTGCCAGCAGCTTCATCCGGAGGGGGGCGGGGTACCAAGAGACCCAGTACTTC	CASSFIRRGAGYQETQYF	18	.	.	TRBV7-2	TRBJ2-5
TGTGCCAGCAGCCAAGTTAGCGGGAGTATACCCTACAATGAGCAGTTCTTC	CASSQVSGSIPYNEQFF	17	.	TRBD2	TRBV14	TRBJ2-1
TGTGCCAGCAGTTCCCAGGCGGAGACCCAGTACTTC	CASSSQAETQYF	12	.	.	TRBV7-9	TRBJ2-5
TGTGCCAGCCAGGGCCACTCGGATAATCAGCCCCAGCATTTT	CASQGHSDNQPQHF	14	.	.	TRBV6-1	TRBJ1-5